This is a list of T cell receptor beta chains from one sample in a study of beta chain features in type 1 diabetes. Profiling relied on immunoSEQ multiplex PCR, and the TCRdb table lists in-frame clones only, not all of them. In the table there are about 340,000 clones, roughly a tenth of which are singletons. Sequencing input: central memory CD4+ T cells from blood. The receptors were gathered from a man under 40 with type 1 diabetes. CDR3s include the opening cysteine and the closing phenylalanine or tryptophan. A D gene is named only where the DNA matches it firmly. Clone size appears in some rows only: once, few, many, or a class for an expanded clone.

v_gene	j_gene	d_gene	abundance	CDR3aa	CDR3nt
TRBV6-5	TRBJ2-1	TRBD1	NA	CASSYSRTGSYNEQFF	TGTGCCAGCAGTTACTCAAGGACAGGCTCCTACAATGAGCAGTTCTTC
TRBV29-1	TRBJ2-7	TRBD1	few	CSVGDSVYEQYF	TGCAGCGTAGGGGACAGTGTCTACGAGCAGTACTTC
TRBV9	TRBJ2-7	TRBD2	NA	CASSVGIAGGSDEQYF	TGTGCCAGCAGCGTAGGAATAGCGGGGGGAAGCGACGAGCAGTACTTC
TRBV18	TRBJ2-6	NA	NA	CASSPPEFGATGANVLTF	TGTGCCAGCTCACCACCGGAATTCGGGGCGACTGGGGCCAACGTCCTGACTTTC
TRBV9	TRBJ2-5	TRBD2	NA	CASSLGGGGLETQYF	TGTGCCAGCAGTCTCGGTGGCGGGGGTCTAGAGACCCAGTACTTC
TRBV7-9	TRBJ1-1	NA	NA	CASSLIGGEGTEAFF	TGTGCCAGCAGCTTAATTGGGGGCGAGGGAACTGAAGCTTTCTTT
TRBV14	TRBJ2-2	NA	NA	CASSQARQSNTGELFF	TGTGCCAGCAGCCAAGCTCGCCAGTCGAACACCGGGGAGCTGTTTTTT
TRBV5-6	TRBJ2-7	NA	few	CASSLVGHQYEQYF	TGTGCCAGCAGCTTGGTTGGACACCAATACGAGCAGTACTTC
TRBV9	TRBJ2-3	TRBD2	NA	CASSGALAGGRDTQYF	TGTGCCAGCAGCGGAGCTCTGGCGGGGGGTCGTGATACGCAGTATTTT
TRBV5-1	TRBJ1-1	NA	once	CASSFAGAAGTEAFF	TGCGCCAGCAGCTTCGCGGGTGCCGCGGGAACTGAAGCTTTCTTT
TRBV6-5	TRBJ1-1	NA	NA	CASSYAYGFSLDKAFF	TGTGCCAGCAGTTACGCCTATGGATTTTCGTTAGATAAAGCTTTCTTT
TRBV21-1	TRBJ2-7	NA	few	CASSNPGFKASYEQYF	TGTGCCAGCAGCAATCCAGGGTTTAAGGCCTCCTACGAGCAGTACTTC
TRBV6-9	TRBJ1-1	NA	few	CASSPYREAFF	TGTGCCAGCAGTCCATACCGTGAAGCTTTCTTT
TRBV10-2	TRBJ2-1	TRBD2	NA	CASSEDSGAYNEQFF	TGCGCCAGCTCCGAAGATAGCGGGGCCTACAATGAGCAGTTCTTC
TRBV28	TRBJ1-2	NA	NA	CASSLGAGMTYGYTF	TGTGCCAGCAGCCTTGGGGCAGGTATGACCTATGGCTACACCTTC
TRBV28	TRBJ1-5	TRBD1	few	CAITDRVEQPQHF	TGTGCCATCACCGACAGGGTTGAACAGCCCCAGCATTTT
TRBV27	TRBJ2-3	TRBD1	NA	CASSFRDREDTQYF	TGTGCCAGCAGTTTCCGGGACAGAGAAGATACGCAGTATTTT
TRBV28	TRBJ1-2	TRBD1	NA	CASSAGTGSYGYTF	TGTGCCAGCAGTGCGGGGACAGGGAGCTATGGCTACACCTTC
TRBV7-2	TRBJ2-7	NA	NA	CASSVQTRQYF	TGTGCCAGCAGCGTACAAACAAGGCAGTACTTC
TRBV19	TRBJ2-1	TRBD1	few	CASSVLARPGQGQSYNEQFF	TGTGCCAGTAGTGTCCTAGCCAGACCGGGACAGGGGCAGTCCTACAATGAGCAGTTCTTC
TRBV7-8	TRBJ1-2	NA	few	CASSLGSLQGAYGYTF	TGTGCCAGCAGCTTAGGCTCGTTGCAGGGCGCTTATGGCTACACCTTC
TRBV5-1	TRBJ2-2	NA	few	CASSLTGTPTGELFF	TGCGCCAGCAGTTTAACCGGGACTCCGACCGGGGAGCTGTTTTTT
TRBV18	TRBJ1-4	NA	few	CASSQDDEKLFF	TGTGCCAGCTCCCAAGACGATGAAAAACTGTTTTTT
TRBV7-2	TRBJ1-2	NA	few	CASSLDAGGQNYGYTF	TGTGCCAGCAGCTTAGATGCCGGGGGCCAAAACTATGGCTACACCTTC
TRBV11-2	TRBJ2-3	NA	NA	CASSATGGDTQYF	TGTGCCAGCAGCGCGACCGGGGGAGATACGCAGTATTTT
TRBV7-2	TRBJ1-3	TRBD1	once	CASSTDRGNTIYF	TGTGCCAGCAGCACAGACAGGGGGAACACCATATATTTT